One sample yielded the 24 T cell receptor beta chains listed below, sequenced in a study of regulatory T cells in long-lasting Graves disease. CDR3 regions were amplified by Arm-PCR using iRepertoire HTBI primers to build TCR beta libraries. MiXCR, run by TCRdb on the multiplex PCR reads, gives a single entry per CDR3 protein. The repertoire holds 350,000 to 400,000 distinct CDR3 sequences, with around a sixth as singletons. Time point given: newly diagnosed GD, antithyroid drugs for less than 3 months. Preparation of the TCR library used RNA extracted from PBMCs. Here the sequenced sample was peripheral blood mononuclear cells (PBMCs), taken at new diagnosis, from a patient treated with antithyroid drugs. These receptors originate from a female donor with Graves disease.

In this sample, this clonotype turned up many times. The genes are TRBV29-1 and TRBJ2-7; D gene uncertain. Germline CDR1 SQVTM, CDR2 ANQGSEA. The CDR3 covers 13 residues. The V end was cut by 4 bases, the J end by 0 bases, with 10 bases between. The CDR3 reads CSVGRPSSYEQYF. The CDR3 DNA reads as TGCAGCGTTGGACGGCCGAGCTCCTACGAGCAGTACTTC.

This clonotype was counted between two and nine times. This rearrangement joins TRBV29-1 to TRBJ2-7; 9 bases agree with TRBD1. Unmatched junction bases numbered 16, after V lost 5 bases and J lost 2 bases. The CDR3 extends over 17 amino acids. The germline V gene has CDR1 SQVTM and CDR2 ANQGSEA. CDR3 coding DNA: TGCAGCGTTTTCCTACCCCGCGGACAGGGGCTACCCTACGAGCAGTACTTC. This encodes CSVFLPRGQGLPYEQYF.

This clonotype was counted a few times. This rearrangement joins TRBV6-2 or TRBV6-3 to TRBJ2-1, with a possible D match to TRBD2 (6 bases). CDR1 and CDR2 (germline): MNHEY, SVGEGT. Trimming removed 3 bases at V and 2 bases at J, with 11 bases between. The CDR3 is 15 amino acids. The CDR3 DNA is TGTGCCAGCAGTTATTTGGCGGGACCCTACAATGAGCAGTTCTTC. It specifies CASSYLAGPYNEQFF.

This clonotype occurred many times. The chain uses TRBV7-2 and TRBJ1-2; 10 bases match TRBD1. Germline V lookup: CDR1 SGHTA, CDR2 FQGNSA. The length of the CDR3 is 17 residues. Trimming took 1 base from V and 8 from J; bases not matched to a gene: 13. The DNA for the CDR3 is TGTGCCAGCAGCTTAGACCGCCAAGTGGGACAGGGGACCGGCTACACCTTC. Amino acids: CASSLDRQVGQGTGYTF.

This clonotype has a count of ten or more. The CDR3: CASSSPGRRLYGYTF. For the CDR3, the DNA is TGTGCCAGCAGCAGTCCGGGACGGAGGCTCTATGGCTACACCTTC. The V gene is TRBV5-5, the J gene TRBJ1-2, with a tentative D call TRBD1 (5 bases). The V gene lost 4 bases and the J gene lost 4 bases, with 17 bases spanning the gap. Germline assignment: CDR1 SGHKS and CDR2 YYEKEE (reference sequence). The CDR3 covers 15 residues.

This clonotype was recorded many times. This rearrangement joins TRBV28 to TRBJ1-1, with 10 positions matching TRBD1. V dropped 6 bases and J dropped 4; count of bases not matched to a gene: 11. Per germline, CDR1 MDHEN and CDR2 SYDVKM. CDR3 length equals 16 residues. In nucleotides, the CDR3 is TGTGCCAGCAGACGCGGGACAGGGGTTAGGAGCACTGAAGCTTTCTTT. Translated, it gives CASRRGTGVRSTEAFF.

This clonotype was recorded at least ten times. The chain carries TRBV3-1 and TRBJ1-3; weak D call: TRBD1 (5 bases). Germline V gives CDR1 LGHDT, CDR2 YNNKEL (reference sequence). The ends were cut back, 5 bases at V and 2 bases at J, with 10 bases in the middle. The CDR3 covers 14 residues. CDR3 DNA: TGTGCCAGCAGCTTACGGGGGACTGGAAACACCATATATTTT. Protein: CASSLRGTGNTIYF.

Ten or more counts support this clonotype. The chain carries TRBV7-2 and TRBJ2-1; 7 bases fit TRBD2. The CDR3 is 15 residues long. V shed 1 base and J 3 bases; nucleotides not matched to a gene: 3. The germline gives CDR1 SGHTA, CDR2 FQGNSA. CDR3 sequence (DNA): TGTGCCAGCAGCTTAGAGGGGACTAACTACAATGAGCAGTTCTTC. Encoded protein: CASSLEGTNYNEQFF.

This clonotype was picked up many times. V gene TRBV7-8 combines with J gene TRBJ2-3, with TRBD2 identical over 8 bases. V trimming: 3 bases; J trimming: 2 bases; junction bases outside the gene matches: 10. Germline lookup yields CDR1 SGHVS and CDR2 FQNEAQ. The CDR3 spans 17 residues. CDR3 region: CASSLLRAGVNTDTQYF. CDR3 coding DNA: TGTGCCAGCAGCTTGTTAAGAGCGGGAGTCAACACAGATACGCAGTATTTT.

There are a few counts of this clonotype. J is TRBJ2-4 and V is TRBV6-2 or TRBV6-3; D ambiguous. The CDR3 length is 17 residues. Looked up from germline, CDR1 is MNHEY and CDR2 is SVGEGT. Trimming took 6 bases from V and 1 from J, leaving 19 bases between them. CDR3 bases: TGTGCCAGCAGCGCATTAGAAAACTGGGCTGCCAAAAACATTCAGTACTTC. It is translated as CASSALENWAAKNIQYF.

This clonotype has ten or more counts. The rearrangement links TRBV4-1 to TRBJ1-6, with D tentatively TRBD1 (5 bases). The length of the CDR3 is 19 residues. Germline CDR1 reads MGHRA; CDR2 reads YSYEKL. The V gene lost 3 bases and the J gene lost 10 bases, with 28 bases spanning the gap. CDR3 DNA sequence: TGCGCCAGCAGCCACGGAGCAGACAGCTCCCCCTTCCCGGCCTCACCCCTCCACTTT. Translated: CASSHGADSSPFPASPLHF.

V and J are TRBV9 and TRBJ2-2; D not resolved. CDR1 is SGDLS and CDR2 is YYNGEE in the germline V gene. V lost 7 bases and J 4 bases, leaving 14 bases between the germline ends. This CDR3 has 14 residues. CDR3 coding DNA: TGTGCCAGCGTATCTAACCGGGCCACCGGGGAGCTGTTTTTT. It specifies CASVSNRATGELFF.

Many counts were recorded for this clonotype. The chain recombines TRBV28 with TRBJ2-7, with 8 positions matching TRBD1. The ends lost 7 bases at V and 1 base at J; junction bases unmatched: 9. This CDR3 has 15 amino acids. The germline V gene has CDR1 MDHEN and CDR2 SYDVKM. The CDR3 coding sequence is TGTGCCAGCAATCAAGACAGGGGCGGGTCCTACGAGCAGTACTTC. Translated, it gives CASNQDRGGSYEQYF.

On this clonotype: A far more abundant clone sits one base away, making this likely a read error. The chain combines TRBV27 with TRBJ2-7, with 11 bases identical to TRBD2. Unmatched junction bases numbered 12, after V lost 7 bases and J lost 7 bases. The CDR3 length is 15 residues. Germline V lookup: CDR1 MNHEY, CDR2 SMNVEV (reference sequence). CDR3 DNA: TGTGCCAGCATCCTTAGCGGGAGGGCCTCGGATGAGCAGTACTTC. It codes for CASILSGRASDEQYF.

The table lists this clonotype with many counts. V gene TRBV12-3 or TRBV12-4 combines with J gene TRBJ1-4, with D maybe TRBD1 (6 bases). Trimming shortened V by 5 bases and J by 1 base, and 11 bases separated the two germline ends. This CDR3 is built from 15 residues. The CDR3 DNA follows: TGTGCCAGCAGTGAAGGGGGTGGAACTAATGAAAAACTGTTTTTT. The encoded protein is CASSEGGGTNEKLFF.

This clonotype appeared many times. The CDR3 loop reads CASSRSEAFF. In nucleotides, the CDR3 is TGTGCCAGCAGTAGGAGTGAAGCTTTCTTT. The J gene is TRBJ1-1, the V gene TRBV2; D unclear. This CDR3 has 10 amino acids. V gave up 5 bases and J gave up 7 bases, with 5 bases separating them. Germline V gene data show CDR1 as SNHLY and CDR2 as FYNNEI.

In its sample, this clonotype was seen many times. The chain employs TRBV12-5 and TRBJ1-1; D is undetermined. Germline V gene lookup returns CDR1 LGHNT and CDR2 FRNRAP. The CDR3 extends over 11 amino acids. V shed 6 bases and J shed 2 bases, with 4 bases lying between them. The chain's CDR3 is CASGLNTEAFF. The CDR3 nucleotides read TGTGCTAGTGGCCTCAACACTGAAGCTTTCTTT. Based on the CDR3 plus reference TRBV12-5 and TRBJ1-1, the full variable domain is DARVTQTPRHKVTEMGQEVTMRCQPILGHNTVFWYRQTMMQGLELLAYFRNRAPLDDSGMPKDRFSAEMPDATLATLKIQPSEPRDSAVYFCASGLNTEAFFGQGTRLTVV.

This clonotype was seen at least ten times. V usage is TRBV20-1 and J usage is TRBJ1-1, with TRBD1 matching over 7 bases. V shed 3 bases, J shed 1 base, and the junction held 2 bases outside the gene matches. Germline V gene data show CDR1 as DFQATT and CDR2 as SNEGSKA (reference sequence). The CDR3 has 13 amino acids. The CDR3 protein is CSARTGTNTEAFF. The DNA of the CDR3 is TGCAGTGCTAGGACAGGGACGAACACTGAAGCTTTCTTT.

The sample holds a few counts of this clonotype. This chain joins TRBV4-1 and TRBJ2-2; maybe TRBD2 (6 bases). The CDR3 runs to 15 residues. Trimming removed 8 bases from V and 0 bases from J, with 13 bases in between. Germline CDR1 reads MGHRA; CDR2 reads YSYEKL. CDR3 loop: CASGRGGANTGELFF. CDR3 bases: TGCGCCAGCGGACGAGGAGGGGCGAACACCGGGGAGCTGTTTTTT.

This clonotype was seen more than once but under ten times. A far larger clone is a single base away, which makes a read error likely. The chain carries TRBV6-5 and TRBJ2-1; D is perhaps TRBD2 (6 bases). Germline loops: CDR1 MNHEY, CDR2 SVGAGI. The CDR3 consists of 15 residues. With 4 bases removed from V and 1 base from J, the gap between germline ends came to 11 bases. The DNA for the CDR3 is TGTGCCAGCAGTTTCCCCCGGGGGTCCTACAATGAGCAGTTCTTC. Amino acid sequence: CASSFPRGSYNEQFF.

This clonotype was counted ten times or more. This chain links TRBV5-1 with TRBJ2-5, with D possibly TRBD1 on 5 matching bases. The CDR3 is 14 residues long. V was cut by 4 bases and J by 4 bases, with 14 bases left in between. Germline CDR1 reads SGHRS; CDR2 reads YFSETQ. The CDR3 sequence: CASSLGAGSETQYF. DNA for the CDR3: TGCGCCAGCAGCCTCGGAGCAGGGTCAGAGACCCAGTACTTC. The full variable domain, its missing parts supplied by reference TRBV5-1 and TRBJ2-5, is KAGVTQTPRYLIKTRGQQVTLSCSPISGHRSVSWYQQTPGQGLQFLFEYFSETQRNKGNFPGRFSGRQFSNSRSEMNVSTLELGDSALYLCASSLGAGSETQYFGPGTRLLVL.

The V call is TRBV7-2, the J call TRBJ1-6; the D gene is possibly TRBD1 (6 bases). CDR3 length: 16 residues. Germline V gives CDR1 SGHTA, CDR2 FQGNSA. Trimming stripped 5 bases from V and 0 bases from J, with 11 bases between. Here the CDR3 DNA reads TGTGCCAGCAGCCTCAGGGGAAGCTCCTATAATTCACCCCTCCACTTT. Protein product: CASSLRGSSYNSPLHF.

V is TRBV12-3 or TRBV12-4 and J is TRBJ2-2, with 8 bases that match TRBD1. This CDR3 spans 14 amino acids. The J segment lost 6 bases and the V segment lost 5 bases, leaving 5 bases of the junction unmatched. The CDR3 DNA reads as TGTGCCAGCAGTGCCGGGACAGGTCCCGGGGAGCTGTTTTTT. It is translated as CASSAGTGPGELFF.

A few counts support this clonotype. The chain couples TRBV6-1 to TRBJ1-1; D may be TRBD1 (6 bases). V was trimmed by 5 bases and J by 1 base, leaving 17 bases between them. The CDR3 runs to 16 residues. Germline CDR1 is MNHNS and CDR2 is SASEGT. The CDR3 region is CASSREGGEGNTEAFF. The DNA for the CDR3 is TGTGCCAGCAGTCGGGAGGGGGGAGAAGGGAACACTGAAGCTTTCTTT.